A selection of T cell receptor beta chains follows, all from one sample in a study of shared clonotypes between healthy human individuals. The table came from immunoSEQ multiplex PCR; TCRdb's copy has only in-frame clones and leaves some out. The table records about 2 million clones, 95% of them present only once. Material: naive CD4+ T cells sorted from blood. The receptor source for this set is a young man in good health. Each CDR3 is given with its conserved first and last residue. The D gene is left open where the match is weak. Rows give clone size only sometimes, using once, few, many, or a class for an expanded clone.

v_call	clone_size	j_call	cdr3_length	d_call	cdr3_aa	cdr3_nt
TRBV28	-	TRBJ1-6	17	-	CASSLSSSTDVNSPLHF	TGTGCCAGCAGTTTAAGTAGTTCCACCGATGTTAATTCACCCCTCCACTTT
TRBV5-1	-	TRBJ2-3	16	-	CASSWGAVDSTDTQYF	TGCGCCAGCAGCTGGGGAGCCGTCGATAGCACAGATACGCAGTATTTT
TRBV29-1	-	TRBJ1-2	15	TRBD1	CSVEQGADLNYGYTF	TGCAGCGTTGAACAGGGGGCCGATTTAAACTATGGCTACACCTTC
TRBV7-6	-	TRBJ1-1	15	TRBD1	CASSLGQGMNTEAFF	TGTGCCAGCAGCCTTGGACAGGGAATGAACACTGAAGCTTTCTTT
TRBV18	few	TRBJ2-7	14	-	CASSPGRGTYEQYF	TGTGCCAGCTCACCAGGTCGGGGGACCTACGAGCAGTACTTC
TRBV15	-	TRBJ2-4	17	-	CATSAQPGTVLGNIQYF	TGTGCCACCAGCGCTCAACCCGGCACGGTTTTAGGAAACATTCAGTACTTC
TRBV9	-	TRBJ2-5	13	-	CASSRDQKETQYF	TGTGCCAGCAGCCGCGACCAGAAAGAGACCCAGTACTTC
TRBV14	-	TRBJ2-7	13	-	CASGETNLYEQYF	TGTGCCAGCGGCGAGACAAACCTTTACGAGCAGTACTTC
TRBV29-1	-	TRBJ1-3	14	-	CSVSPGRIGNTIYF	TGCAGCGTCAGTCCGGGACGGATCGGAAACACCATATATTTT
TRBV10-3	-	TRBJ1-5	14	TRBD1	CAISEGTGNQPQHF	TGTGCCATCAGTGAGGGGACAGGGAATCAGCCCCAGCATTTT
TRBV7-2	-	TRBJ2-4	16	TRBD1	CASSSGTELAKNIQYF	TGTGCCAGCAGCTCCGGGACAGAACTAGCCAAAAACATTCAGTACTTC
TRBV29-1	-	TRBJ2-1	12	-	CSVDGIYNEQFF	TGCAGCGTTGATGGCATTTACAATGAGCAGTTCTTC